This TCR beta chain was documented in a study of T-cell memory formation after mild COVID-19. Study context: The study found TCR clusters largely donor specific.

Study-wide results and caveats: The appearance of some responding clones in pre-infection memory suggested that cross-reactive memory joined.

Ten or more counts support this clonotype. The antigen remains unidentified. Constant-segment primers and 5'RACE yielded cDNA libraries for TCR alpha and TCR beta, each carrying sample barcodes and UMIs. Each CDR3 protein gets one entry after TCRdb re-called the 5' RACE reads with MiXCR. The sample has approximately 150,000 distinct CDR3 sequences; 10% to 15% are singletons. Trimming shortened V by 3 bases and J by 7 bases, and 3 bases separated the two germline ends. The CDR3 is 10 amino acids. This receptor was identified in a man aged 18 to 30 who had mild COVID-19 (a few samples of this study predate the infection). Cell type and time point are not known. The J gene is TRBJ2-5, the V gene TRBV12-3 or TRBV12-4; the D is unclear. Material: PBMCs or a T cell subset sorted from them (not recorded which). CDR3: CASSLGTQYF. The CDR3 region has the DNA TGTGCCAGCAGTTTGGGGACCCAGTACTTC.